Shown below are 24 T cell receptor beta chains from a single sample sequenced in a study of blood T cell repertoires in COVID-19. Only in-frame clones appear in the TCRdb table, and some are missing; sequencing was by immunoSEQ multiplex PCR. The sample carries about 230,000 clones, over 70% recorded once. Input material: peripheral blood. The receptors were gathered from a woman of 80 years or more with acute or convalescent COVID-19.

This clone was seen a single time. The V call is TRBV25-1, the J call TRBJ2-2, with 10 bases aligning to TRBD1. With 7 bases clipped from V and 1 base from J, the junction kept 9 bases outside the gene matches. The CDR3 consists of 17 residues. Germline V lookup: CDR1 MGHDK, CDR2 SYGVNS. The CDR3 DNA is TGTGCCAGCACAGACAGGGGGCAAGTCGGGAACACCGGGGAGCTGTTTTTT. It is translated as CASTDRGQVGNTGELFF.

CDR3 bases: TGTGCCAGCAGTTTCAGGACAAACGATGGCTACACCTTC. Amino acid sequence: CASSFRTNDGYTF. The V call is TRBV27, the J call TRBJ1-2; D may be TRBD1 (5 bases). V dropped 3 bases and J dropped 6 bases, with 11 bases sitting between them. There are 13 residues in the CDR3. CDR1 and CDR2 (germline): MNHEY, SMNVEV (reference sequence).

This clone showed up just a few times. The same CDR3 can be traced to other DNA sequences in this sample. The rearrangement joins TRBV5-1 to TRBJ1-2, with no clear D. Germline CDR1 and CDR2: SGHRS and YFSETQ. The CDR3 spans 12 residues. Between the trimmed V and J ends, which lost 0 bases and 4 bases, there was a span of 4 bases. CDR3 amino acids: CASSLGLYGYTF. The CDR3 DNA is TGCGCCAGCAGCTTGGGGCTCTATGGCTACACCTTC.

The chain links TRBV24-1 to TRBJ2-1, with 7 bases identical to TRBD1. This CDR3 has 17 amino acids. Trimming took 5 bases from V and 0 from J; bases not matched to a gene: 9. Germline V CDR1 and CDR2: KGHDR, SFDVKD. The CDR3 DNA reads TGTGCCACCAGTGCCAGACTGACAGGGAGCTCCTACAATGAGCAGTTCTTC. This gives the protein CATSARLTGSSYNEQFF.

The CDR3 spells CASSLGPLAGGPETQYF. CDR3 nucleotides: TGTGCCAGCAGCTTAGGTCCGCTGGCGGGGGGGCCGGAGACCCAGTACTTC. This chain connects TRBV11-3 to TRBJ2-5; 9 bases map to TRBD2. The germline V gene encodes CDR1 SGHNT and CDR2 YENEEA. The trim removed 1 base at V and 5 bases at J, leaving 11 bases unmatched. The CDR3 consists of 17 residues.

This clone was picked up one time. The chain uses TRBV4-1 and TRBJ1-3; D is possibly TRBD1 (6 bases). Per the germline V gene, CDR1 is MGHRA and CDR2 is YSYEKL. The CDR3 loop spans 14 amino acids. V lost 4 bases and J 8 bases, leaving 15 bases between the germline ends. In DNA, the CDR3 is TGCGCCAGCAGCCGGACAGAGCTCGTGGACACCATATATTTT. It is translated as CASSRTELVDTIYF.

The rearrangement uses TRBV29-1 and TRBJ2-6; possible D gene TRBD2, 7 bases. This CDR3 comprises 14 residues. Germline V gene lookup returns CDR1 SQVTM and CDR2 ANQGSEA. Trimming stripped 7 bases from V and 0 bases from J, with 10 bases between. This chain's CDR3 is CSARGGSGANVLTF. CDR3 coding DNA: TGCAGCGCTAGGGGGGGCTCTGGGGCCAACGTCCTGACTTTC.

This chain connects TRBV12-3 or TRBV12-4 to TRBJ2-3; D call uncertain. The CDR3 loop spans 12 amino acids. V shed 3 bases and J shed 6 bases, with 7 bases lying between them. The CDR3 bases are TGTGCCAGCAGTTTGAACGGGGATACGCAGTATTTT. Amino acid sequence: CASSLNGDTQYF.

The table lists this clone with a few counts. This chain joins TRBV2 and TRBJ2-5; no definite D call. This CDR3 is built from 13 residues. Germline CDR1 SNHLY, CDR2 FYNNEI. V shed 5 bases and J shed 3 bases, with 10 bases lying between them. The DNA of the CDR3 is TGTGCCAGCAGTTCGGTAGCAAAAGAGACCCAGTACTTC. Translating it yields CASSSVAKETQYF.

This clone has more than one count but fewer than ten. The rearrangement uses TRBV5-1 and TRBJ1-5; 9 positions agree with TRBD1. The germline gives CDR1 SGHRS, CDR2 YFSETQ. Unmatched junction bases numbered 1, after V lost 0 bases and J lost 3 bases. The length of the CDR3 is 15 residues. This chain's CDR3 is CASSLGQGVNQPQHF. The CDR3 DNA reads as TGCGCCAGCAGCTTGGGACAGGGGGTCAATCAGCCCCAGCATTTT.

This chain links TRBV19 with TRBJ1-2, with 8 bases lining up with TRBD1. The CDR3 totals 14 residues. CDR1 and CDR2 (germline): LNHDA, SQIVND (reference sequence). Trimming removed 6 bases from V and 3 bases from J; junction bases left unmatched: 6. CDR3 in amino acids: CASSRLQGDYGYTF. CDR3 DNA: TGTGCCAGTAGCCGTCTACAGGGGGACTATGGCTACACCTTC.

This chain joins TRBV29-1 and TRBJ1-2; 7 nucleotides match TRBD1. Unmatched junction bases numbered 7, after V lost 7 bases and J lost 8 bases. This CDR3 is built from 11 residues. Germline V CDR1 and CDR2: SQVTM, ANQGSEA. The CDR3 DNA is TGCAGCGACTGGGACAGTGGGGGCTACACCTTC. The encoded protein is CSDWDSGGYTF.

The rearrangement joins TRBV9 to TRBJ1-3, with D unresolved. The CDR3 loop spans 15 amino acids. From germline, CDR1 is SGDLS and CDR2 YYNGEE. V lost 2 bases and J lost 4, with 13 bases in between. The CDR3 sequence: CASSVEARFGNTIYF. CDR3 coding DNA: TGTGCCAGCAGCGTCGAAGCGAGATTCGGAAACACCATATATTTT.

The chain combines TRBV30 with TRBJ1-3; D gene unclear. Trimming removed 3 bases from V and 2 bases from J, with 11 bases in between. Germline V gives CDR1 GTSNPN, CDR2 SVGIG (reference sequence). The CDR3 is made up of 14 amino acids. CDR3 amino acids: CAWRAIPPGNTIYF. DNA for the CDR3: TGTGCCTGGAGGGCCATTCCCCCTGGAAACACCATATATTTT.

This chain joins TRBV5-1 and TRBJ2-3; the match to TRBD2 covers 7 bases. Trimming cost V 4 bases and J 6 bases; bases outside gene matches: 11. Per germline, CDR1 SGHRS and CDR2 YFSETQ. This CDR3 is built from 15 residues. In DNA form, the CDR3 reads TGCGCCAGCAGCGCCTCCGGGGAGGGCCTGGATACGCAGTATTTT. Its protein product is CASSASGEGLDTQYF.

The CDR3: CASRSGDSYEQYF. The CDR3 coding sequence is TGCGCCAGCAGGTCGGGGGACTCTTACGAGCAGTACTTC. The chain has TRBV4-1 and TRBJ2-7, with D possibly being TRBD2 (6 bases). CDR3 length: 13 amino acids. Germline values: CDR1 MGHRA, CDR2 YSYEKL. The V gene lost 6 bases and the J gene lost 4 bases, with 13 bases spanning the gap.

The count of this clone is one. V is TRBV5-4 and J is TRBJ2-1; 10 bases line up with TRBD2. The ends lost 4 bases at V and 1 base at J; junction bases unmatched: 5. Germline V CDR1 and CDR2: SGHNT, YYREEE (reference sequence). The CDR3 consists of 16 residues. The CDR3 loop reads CASSTGTSESYNEQFF. CDR3 nucleotide sequence: TGTGCCAGCAGCACCGGGACTAGCGAATCCTACAATGAGCAGTTCTTC.

This chain joins TRBV28 and TRBJ1-6; D not resolved. Germline loops: CDR1 MDHEN, CDR2 SYDVKM. V was trimmed by 5 bases and J by 9 bases, leaving 20 bases between them. This CDR3 is 16 amino acids long. This CDR3 reads CASSPITPLGASPLHF. The CDR3 nucleotides read TGTGCCAGCAGTCCTATCACACCCTTGGGAGCTTCACCCCTCCACTTT.

V usage is TRBV30 and J usage is TRBJ1-3; 7 bases are a match to TRBD1. The CDR3 has 16 amino acids. V shed 2 bases and J 0 bases; nucleotides not matched to a gene: 7. The germline gives CDR1 GTSNPN, CDR2 SVGIG (reference sequence). The CDR3 nucleotides are TGTGCCTGGAGTTCAGACAGGGTGAGCTCTGGAAACACCATATATTTT. Translation gives CAWSSDRVSSGNTIYF.

The V call is TRBV2, the J call TRBJ2-2; no definite D call. The CDR3 runs 12 residues. Between the trimmed V and J ends, which lost 7 bases and 6 bases, there was a span of 9 bases. CDR1 and CDR2 from the germline V gene are SNHLY and FYNNEI. Written as DNA, the CDR3 is TGTGCCAGCACGGTGTTTCCCGGGGAGCTGTTTTTT. It specifies CASTVFPGELFF.

The CDR3 nucleotides are TGTGCCAGCTCACTCGGACTAGCGGAAGAGACCCAGTACTTC. Its protein is CASSLGLAEETQYF. This chain links TRBV18 with TRBJ2-5; 10 bases map to TRBD2. J lost 3 bases, V lost 4 bases, and 2 bases had no gene match. The CDR3 spans 14 residues. CDR1 KGHSH and CDR2 LQKENI come from the germline V gene.

This chain uses TRBV28 with TRBJ1-2; D remains unclear. Between the trimmed V and J ends, which lost 2 bases and 4 bases, there was a span of 5 bases. Looked up from germline, CDR1 is MDHEN and CDR2 is SYDVKM. The CDR3 is 12 amino acids. The CDR3 here is CASSLMAYGYTF. The CDR3 nucleotides read TGTGCCAGCAGTTTAATGGCCTATGGCTACACCTTC.

The rearrangement uses TRBV7-8 and TRBJ1-5; the match to TRBD1 covers 8 bases. The CDR3 sequence is 15 residues long. Germline V gene sequence: CDR1 SGHVS, CDR2 FQNEAQ. Germline trimming cut 4 bases from V and 2 bases from J; bases unmatched to any gene: 4. The CDR3 region has the DNA TGTGCCAGCAGCTCCCAGGGGGCTGGCAATCAGCCCCAGCATTTT. It translates to CASSSQGAGNQPQHF. Supplemented by reference TRBV7-8 and TRBJ1-5, the full variable domain reads GAGVSQSPRYKVAKRGQDVALRCDPISGHVSLFWYQQALGQGPEFLTYFQNEAQLDKSGLPSDRFFAERPEGSVSTLKIQRTQQEDSAVYLCASSSQGAGNQPQHFGDGTRLSIL.

The chain has TRBV24-1 and TRBJ2-1; 7 bases map to TRBD2. CDR3 length equals 13 residues. The junction had 4 bases not matched to a gene; V was cut back by 3 bases and J by 9 bases. Germline values: CDR1 KGHDR, CDR2 SFDVKD. The CDR3 DNA reads as TGTGCCACCAGTGATCCGACGGGAGGTGAGCAGTTCTTC. Amino acids: CATSDPTGGEQFF.